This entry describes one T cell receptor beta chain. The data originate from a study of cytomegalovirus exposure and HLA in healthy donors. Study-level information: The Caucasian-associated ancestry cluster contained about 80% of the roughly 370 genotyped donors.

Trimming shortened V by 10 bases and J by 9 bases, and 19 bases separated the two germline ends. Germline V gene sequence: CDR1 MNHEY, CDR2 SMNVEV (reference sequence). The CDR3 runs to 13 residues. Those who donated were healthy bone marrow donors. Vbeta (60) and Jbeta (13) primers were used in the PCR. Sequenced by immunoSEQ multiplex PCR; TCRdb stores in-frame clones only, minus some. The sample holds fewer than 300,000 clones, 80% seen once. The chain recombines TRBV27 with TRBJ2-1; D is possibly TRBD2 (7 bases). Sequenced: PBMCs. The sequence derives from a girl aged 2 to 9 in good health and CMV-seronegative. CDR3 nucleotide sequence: TGTGCCACCAGGGGAGGGGCCCACGGTGAGCAGTTCTTC. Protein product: CATRGGAHGEQFF.